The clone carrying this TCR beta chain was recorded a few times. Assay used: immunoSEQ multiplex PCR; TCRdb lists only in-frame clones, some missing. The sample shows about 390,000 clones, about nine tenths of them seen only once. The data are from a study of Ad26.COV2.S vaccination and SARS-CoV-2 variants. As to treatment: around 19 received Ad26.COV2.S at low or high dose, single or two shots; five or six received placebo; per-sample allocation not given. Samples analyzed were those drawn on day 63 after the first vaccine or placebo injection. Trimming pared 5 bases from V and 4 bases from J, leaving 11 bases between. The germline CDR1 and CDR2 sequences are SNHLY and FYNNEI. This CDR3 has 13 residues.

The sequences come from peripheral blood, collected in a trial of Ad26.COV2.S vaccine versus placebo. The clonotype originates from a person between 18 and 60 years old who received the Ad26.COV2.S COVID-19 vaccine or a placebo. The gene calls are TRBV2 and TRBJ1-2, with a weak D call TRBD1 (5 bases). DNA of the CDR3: TGTGCCAGCAGTCCACTCGGGGGCTATGGCTACACCTTC. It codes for CASSPLGGYGYTF.